One sample yielded the 8 T cell receptor beta chains listed below, sequenced in a study of blood T cell repertoires in COVID-19. Sequenced by immunoSEQ multiplex PCR; TCRdb stores in-frame clones only, minus some. Here the sample spans 180,000 or so clones, roughly 89% being singletons. The sequenced sample consisted of PBMCs or T cells enriched from blood (not recorded which). These receptors were collected from a woman in her thirties or forties with acute COVID-19.

A few counts support this clone. V and J are TRBV7-2 and TRBJ1-1; D is uncertain. The CDR3 sequence is 13 residues long. CDR1 and CDR2 (germline): SGHTA, FQGNSA. V lost 2 bases to trimming and J lost 12 bases, with 16 bases between them. CDR3 sequence: CASSLSQYFGTFF. CDR3 coding DNA: TGTGCCAGCAGCTTAAGCCAATATTTTGGTACTTTCTTT.

This chain joins TRBV5-6 and TRBJ1-6, with a weak D call TRBD1 (5 bases). Looked up from germline, CDR1 is SGHDT and CDR2 is YYEEEE. Deletions cut 4 bases from V and 4 bases from J, with 15 bases between. The CDR3 length is 16 residues. The CDR3 reads CASSITKTAYNSPLHF. As DNA, the CDR3 is TGTGCCAGCAGCATCACTAAGACAGCTTATAATTCACCCCTCCACTTT.

The CDR3 loop reads CASSPGTGDDYGYTF. DNA for the CDR3: TGTGCCAGCAGCCCCGGGACAGGGGACGACTATGGCTACACCTTC. The J gene is TRBJ1-2, the V gene TRBV5-6; 10 bases match TRBD1. J was trimmed by 3 bases and V by 4 bases; bases with no gene match: 6. The CDR3 consists of 15 residues. CDR1 and CDR2 (germline): SGHDT, YYEEEE.

The V call is TRBV3-1 (or the pseudogene TRBV3-2), the J call TRBJ2-7; 13 bases map to TRBD2. Germline CDR1 reads LGHDT; CDR2 reads YNNKEL (reference sequence). This CDR3 is 17 amino acids long. V trimming: 0 bases; J trimming: 5 bases; junction bases outside the gene matches: 7. The CDR3 here is CASSQELAGGPMNEQYF. The CDR3 region has the DNA TGTGCCAGCAGCCAAGAACTAGCGGGAGGGCCAATGAACGAGCAGTACTTC.

The rearrangement uses TRBV9 and TRBJ2-3; TRBD1 agrees at 7 bases. CDR1 is SGDLS and CDR2 is YYNGEE in the germline V gene. The CDR3 has 16 amino acids. The ends lost 4 bases at V and 1 base at J; junction bases unmatched: 9. CDR3 sequence (DNA): TGTGCCAGCAGCTCCCTGACAGGGTCTGGCACAGATACGCAGTATTTT. Residues: CASSSLTGSGTDTQYF. The full variable domain, its missing parts supplied by reference TRBV9 and TRBJ2-3, is DSGVTQTPKHLITATGQRVTLRCSPRSGDLSVYWYQQSLDQGLQFLIQYYNGEERAKGNILERFSAQQFPDLHSELNLSSLELGDSALYFCASSSLTGSGTDTQYFGPGTRLTVL.

The chain uses TRBV18 and TRBJ1-4, with a tentative D call TRBD1 (6 bases). The CDR3 has 15 amino acids. In germline, CDR1 is KGHSH, CDR2 LQKENI. Trimming left V 6 bases short and J 6 bases short, with 17 bases between. The CDR3 sequence is CASSRGQPGDEKLFF. In DNA, the CDR3 is TGTGCCAGCTCTCGAGGACAGCCCGGGGATGAAAAACTGTTTTTT.

The V call is TRBV18, the J call TRBJ2-7; 9 nucleotides agree with TRBD2. The CDR3 has 15 amino acids. Germline V gene lookup returns CDR1 KGHSH and CDR2 LQKENI. V lost 3 bases and J lost 2; bases outside the gene matches: 5. Here the CDR3 DNA reads TGTGCCAGCTCACCGAGGACTAGCGAGACCTACGAGCAGTACTTC. Translation gives CASSPRTSETYEQYF.

This clone was picked up a small number of times. This rearrangement joins TRBV7-9 to TRBJ2-7; 8 positions match TRBD1. The germline CDR1 and CDR2 sequences are SEHNR and FQNEAQ (reference sequence). This CDR3 contains 15 residues. Trimming at V came to 5 bases and at J to 5 bases, leaving 11 bases not matched to a gene. The CDR3, as DNA: TGTGCCAGCAGCCCAAGACAGGGGAAATTAGACGAGCAGTACTTC. This gives the protein CASSPRQGKLDEQYF.